The text below deals with one TCR beta chain. It has no known antigen specificity. The input lacks base qualities; no much larger clone sits a single base away. Other DNA sequences in this sample translate to the same CDR3. The sample comes from a study of blood T cell repertoires in COVID-19 (dated by TCRdb to 2018 to 2020). The study in broad terms: Collaborator samples came from the United States, Italy and Spain and covered acute and convalescent phases of COVID-19. Where available, HLA class I and class II types were taken from metadata supplied by the sample provider and were not determined by assay-based typing. The repertoires were released in a freely available public database intended as a resource for research on the immune response to SARS-CoV-2. Subjects who had been exposed to COVID-19, were actively infected with it, or had recovered from it provided the deeply sampled blood TCRbeta repertoires that made up the dataset. The samples were drawn from two sources: the first 160 participants of the ongoing ImmuneRACE study, and about 1,300 subjects contributed by 6 global collaborators. The material from the prospective study consisted of cDNA or gDNA derived from T cells, B-cell-depleted T cells, or PBMCs. Sample metadata almost always included a de-identified subject ID, COVID-19 status, age in years and sex.

TCRbeta CDR3 regions were amplified from genomic DNA using the immunoSEQ Assay, a bias-controlled multiplex PCR. The authors' pipeline ran thus. The number of nucleated cells in each sample was estimated by amplification of reference gene primers within the assay. To quantify the absolute abundance of each unique TCRbeta CDR3 rearrangement, sequence reads were collapsed and filtered. For each sample, productive Simpson clonality was calculated as the square root of Simpson's diversity index across productive rearrangements. What TCRdb holds here is the immuneACCESS table cut down to in-frame rearrangements. Part of the clones is not present; checked against another copy, under half of the missing clones reflect an unresolved V gene, and the others are unexplained. V and J calls and clone size are those listed in that table; D and trimming were worked out from the DNA. The sample table shows approximately 350,000 clones, and around nine tenths are seen once. Jointly, the top ten make up roughly 7.1% of the sample.

General conclusions and limits of the study: How much clinical and demographic metadata was included differed by source and by participant, and the metadata was provided uncurated.

At one collaborating source in Seattle, patients were enrolled during active infection and were followed longitudinally through the course of disease. Collaborating institutions collected whole blood in K2EDTA tubes following their own protocols. Collaborator samples were shipped for TCRbeta analysis as frozen whole blood, isolated PBMCs, or DNA extracted from either sample type. Including the terminal cysteine and phenylalanine, the CDR3 comprises 16 residues. Solely the CDR3 DNA is kept, with 48 bases framed from the first base. Sequences SGHRS (CDR1) and YFSETQ (CDR2) are obtained from the germline V gene. Trimming removed 5 bases from V and 2 bases from J; the gene matches leave 5 bases unexplained.

The material sequenced was peripheral blood. The clonotype comes from a woman aged 55-75 years with COVID-19, enrolled during active disease. The V and J segments used are TRBV5-1 and TRBJ2-5; 14 of the junction bases match TRBD2. The sequence in DNA is TGCGCCAGCAGTCTGGGACTAGCGGGGGTTCAAGAGACCCAGTACTTC. The encoded protein is CASSLGLAGVQETQYF.